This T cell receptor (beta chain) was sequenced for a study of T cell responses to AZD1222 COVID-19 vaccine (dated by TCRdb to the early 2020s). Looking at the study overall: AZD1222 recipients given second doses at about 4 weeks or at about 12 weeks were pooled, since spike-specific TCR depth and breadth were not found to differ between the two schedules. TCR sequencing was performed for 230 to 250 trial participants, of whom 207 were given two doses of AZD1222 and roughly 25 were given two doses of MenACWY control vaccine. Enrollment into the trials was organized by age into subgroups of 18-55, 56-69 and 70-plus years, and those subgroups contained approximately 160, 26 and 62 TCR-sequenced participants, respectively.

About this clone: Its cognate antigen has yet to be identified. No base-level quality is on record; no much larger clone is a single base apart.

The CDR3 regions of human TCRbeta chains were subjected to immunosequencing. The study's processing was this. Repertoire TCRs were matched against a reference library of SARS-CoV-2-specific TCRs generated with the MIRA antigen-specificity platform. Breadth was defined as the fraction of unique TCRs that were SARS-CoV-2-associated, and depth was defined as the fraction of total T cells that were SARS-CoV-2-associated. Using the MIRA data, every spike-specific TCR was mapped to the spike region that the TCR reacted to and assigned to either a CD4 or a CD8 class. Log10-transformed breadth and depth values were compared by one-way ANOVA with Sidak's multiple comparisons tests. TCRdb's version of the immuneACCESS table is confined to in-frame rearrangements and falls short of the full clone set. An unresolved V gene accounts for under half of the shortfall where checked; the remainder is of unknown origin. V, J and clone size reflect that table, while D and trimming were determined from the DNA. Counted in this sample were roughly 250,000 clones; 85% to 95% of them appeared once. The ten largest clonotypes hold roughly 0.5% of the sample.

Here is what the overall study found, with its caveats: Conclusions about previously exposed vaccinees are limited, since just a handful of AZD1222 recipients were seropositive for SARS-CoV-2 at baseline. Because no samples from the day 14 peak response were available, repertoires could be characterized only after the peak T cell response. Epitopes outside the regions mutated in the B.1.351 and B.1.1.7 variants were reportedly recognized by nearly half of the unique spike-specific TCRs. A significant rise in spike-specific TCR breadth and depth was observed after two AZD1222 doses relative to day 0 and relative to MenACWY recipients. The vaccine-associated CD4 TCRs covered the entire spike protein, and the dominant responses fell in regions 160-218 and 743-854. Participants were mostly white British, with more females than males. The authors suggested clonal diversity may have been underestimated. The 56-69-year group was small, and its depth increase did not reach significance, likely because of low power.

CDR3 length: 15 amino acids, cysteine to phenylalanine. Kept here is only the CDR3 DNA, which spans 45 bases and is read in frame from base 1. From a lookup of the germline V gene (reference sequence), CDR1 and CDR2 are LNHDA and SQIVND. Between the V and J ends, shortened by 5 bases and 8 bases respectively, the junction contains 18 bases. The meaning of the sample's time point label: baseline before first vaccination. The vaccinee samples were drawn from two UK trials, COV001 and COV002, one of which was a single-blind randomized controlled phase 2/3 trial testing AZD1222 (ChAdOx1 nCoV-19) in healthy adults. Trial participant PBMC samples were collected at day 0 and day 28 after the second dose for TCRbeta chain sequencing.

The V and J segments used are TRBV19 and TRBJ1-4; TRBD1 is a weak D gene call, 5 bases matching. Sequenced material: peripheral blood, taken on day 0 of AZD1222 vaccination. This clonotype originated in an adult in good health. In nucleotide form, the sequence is TGTGCCAGTAGTGTGGTTAGGGGCCCAAACGAAAAACTGTTTTTT. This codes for CASSVVRGPNEKLFF.